Presented here are 11 T cell receptor beta chains from one specimen sequenced in a study of response to subunit inactivated influenza vaccine. TCRdb re-called the RT-PCR reads through MiXCR, storing one row per CDR3 protein. This sample yields about 570,000 distinct CDR3 sequences, of which about 10% are seen a single time; about 10% belongs to the top ten. The sequencing here drew on PBMCs from blood, taken on the day of vaccination. The receptors derive from a man aged 50 to 60 who received an inactivated influenza vaccine.

The J gene is TRBJ2-7, the V gene TRBV4-2; D uncertain. The CDR3 is 15 amino acids. Per germline, CDR1 LGHNA and CDR2 YNFKEQ. With 0 bases removed from V and 1 base from J, the gap between germline ends came to 10 bases. The CDR3 region is CASSQDKQASYEQYF. CDR3 coding DNA: TGTGCCAGCAGCCAAGATAAGCAGGCTTCCTACGAGCAGTACTTC.

This clonotype has ten or more counts. The chain uses TRBV10-3 and TRBJ2-1; 9 bases line up with TRBD1. The CDR3 totals 15 residues. Germline V lookup: CDR1 ENHRY, CDR2 SYGVKD. After removal of 11 bases from V and 6 bases from J, the junction contained 14 bases not matched to a gene. CDR3 sequence (DNA): TGTGCCTCCGGTCCGGGACAGGGTATGTCCAATGAGCAGTTCTTC. As protein: CASGPGQGMSNEQFF.

V gene TRBV5-1 combines with J gene TRBJ2-5; D not certain. Germline CDR1 SGHRS, CDR2 YFSETQ. Trimming removed 1 base at V and 7 bases at J, with 11 bases between. This CDR3 region has 13 residues. The CDR3 sequence: CASSLLQRGTQYF. The CDR3 DNA sequence: TGCGCCAGCAGCTTGTTACAGAGAGGGACCCAGTACTTC.

This rearrangement joins TRBV29-1 to TRBJ2-7, with 8 bases that match TRBD1. Germline CDR1 is SQVTM and CDR2 is ANQGSEA. V lost 4 bases and J lost 0; bases outside the gene matches: 5. The CDR3 contains 14 residues. Here the CDR3 DNA reads TGCAGCGTTGCGACAGGGGCCCTCTCCTACGAGCAGTACTTC. It codes for CSVATGALSYEQYF.

The rearrangement uses TRBV12-3 or TRBV12-4 and TRBJ2-1; possible D gene TRBD1, 5 bases. This CDR3 contains 13 residues. Trimming cost V 2 bases and J 13 bases, with 15 bases left between them. CDR3 bases: TGTGCCAGCAGTTTAACGGGCAGGGCACTCCAGTTCTTC. As protein: CASSLTGRALQFF.

V and J are TRBV20-1 and TRBJ2-5; 9 bases fit TRBD2. Germline V gene data show CDR1 as DFQATT and CDR2 as SNEGSKA (reference sequence). The ends lost 6 bases at V and 5 bases at J; junction bases unmatched: 16. This CDR3 contains 16 residues. CDR3 sequence: CSANPLAGNSEETQYF. CDR3 in DNA: TGCAGTGCGAACCCACTAGCGGGCAATTCGGAGGAGACCCAGTACTTC.

This chain uses TRBV4-3 with TRBJ1-2; D is possibly TRBD1 (6 bases). The germline CDR1 and CDR2 sequences are LGHNA and YSLEER. The CDR3 is made up of 14 amino acids. Trimming left V 4 bases short and J 1 base short, with 10 bases between. Written as DNA, the CDR3 is TGCGCCAGCAGCCTGCCAGGGGTTAACTATGGCTACACCTTC. This encodes CASSLPGVNYGYTF.

There are many counts of this clonotype. The chain combines TRBV9 with TRBJ2-2; possible D gene TRBD2, 6 bases. The CDR3 covers 16 residues. The V end was cut by 4 bases, the J end by 2 bases, with 15 bases between. Germline V gene data show CDR1 as SGDLS and CDR2 as YYNGEE. The CDR3: CASSPSTGGNTGELFF. CDR3 DNA: TGTGCCAGCAGCCCATCTACCGGGGGAAACACCGGGGAGCTGTTTTTT.

This clonotype was found many times. The V gene is TRBV5-1, the J gene TRBJ2-2; D is possibly TRBD2 (5 bases). There are 13 residues in the CDR3. V lost 4 bases to trimming and J lost 4 bases, with 8 bases between them. Germline-derived CDR1 and CDR2 are SGHRS and YFSETQ. The CDR3, as DNA: TGCGCCAGCAGCCCGACTACCACCGGGGAGCTGTTTTTT. Translating it yields CASSPTTTGELFF.

This clonotype showed up just a few times. V and J are TRBV7-9 and TRBJ2-7, with 9 bases aligning to TRBD1. V trimming: 6 bases; J trimming: 0 bases; junction bases outside the gene matches: 9. Germline CDR1 and CDR2: SEHNR and FQNEAQ (reference sequence). This CDR3 has 16 amino acids. The CDR3, as DNA: TGTGCCAGCAGTTTAACCGGGACAGGGTTCTCCTACGAGCAGTACTTC. Residues: CASSLTGTGFSYEQYF.

This clonotype was recorded a few times. This chain joins TRBV29-1 and TRBJ2-7; 8 positions match TRBD1. The CDR3 sequence is 14 residues long. Germline CDR1 is SQVTM and CDR2 is ANQGSEA. V trimming: 4 bases; J trimming: 6 bases; junction bases outside the gene matches: 11. The DNA for the CDR3 is TGCAGCGTTGTGGCTGACAGGGGTGGAGTCGAGCAGTACTTC. Translating it yields CSVVADRGGVEQYF.